The TCR beta chain under discussion was sequenced for a study of OX40 agonist ivuxolimab in advanced cancers. Study background: Ivuxolimab, which is an agonistic anti-OX40 (CD134) antibody, was administered to the patients.

Some clones are missing from TCRdb's copy, which holds only in-frame ones; the method was immunoSEQ multiplex PCR. The sample holds fewer than 60,000 clones, approximately 91% seen once. Sampling times: baseline, cycle 4 day 1, cycle 7 day 1. The J segment lost 4 bases and the V segment lost 4 bases, leaving 11 bases of the junction unmatched. This CDR3 region has 16 residues. Looked up from germline, CDR1 is SGHNT and CDR2 is YYREEE (reference sequence). Sequenced here: CD4+ or CD8+ T cells sorted from blood, sampled in a trial of the OX40 agonist ivuxolimab. The clonotype comes from an adult with an advanced solid tumor such as melanoma, head and neck, liver or kidney cancer. The J gene is TRBJ1-3, the V gene TRBV5-4; 7 bases line up with TRBD1. The CDR3 reads CASSDYPQGRGNTIYF. CDR3 DNA sequence: TGTGCCAGCAGCGATTACCCACAGGGGAGAGGAAACACCATATATTTT. The whole variable domain, filled in from reference TRBV5-4 and TRBJ1-3, reads ETGVTQSPTHLIKTRGQQVTLRCSSQSGHNTVSWYQQALGQGPQFIFQYYREEENGRGNFPPRFSGLQFPNYSSELNVNALELDDSALYLCASSDYPQGRGNTIYFGEGSWLTVV.